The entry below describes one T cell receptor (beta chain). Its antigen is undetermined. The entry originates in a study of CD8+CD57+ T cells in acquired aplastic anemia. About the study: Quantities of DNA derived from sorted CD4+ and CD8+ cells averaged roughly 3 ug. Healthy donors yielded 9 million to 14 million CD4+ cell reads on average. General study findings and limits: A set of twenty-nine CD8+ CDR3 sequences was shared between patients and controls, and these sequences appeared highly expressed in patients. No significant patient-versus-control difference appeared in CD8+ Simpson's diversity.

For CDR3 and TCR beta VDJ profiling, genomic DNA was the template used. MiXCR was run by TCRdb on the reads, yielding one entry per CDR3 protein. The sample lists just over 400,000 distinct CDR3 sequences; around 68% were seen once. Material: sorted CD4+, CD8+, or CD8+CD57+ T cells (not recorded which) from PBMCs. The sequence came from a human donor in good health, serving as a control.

The CDR3 here is CSARGASGFTEAFF. The DNA of the CDR3 is TGCAGTGCTCGTGGGGCTAGCGGCTTCACCGAAGCTTTCTTT. This chain joins TRBV20-1 and TRBJ1-1; possible D gene TRBD1, 5 bases. Trimming pared 5 bases from V and 8 bases from J, leaving 21 bases between. This CDR3 has 14 amino acids. Germline V gene data show CDR1 as DFQATT and CDR2 as SNEGSKA (reference sequence).